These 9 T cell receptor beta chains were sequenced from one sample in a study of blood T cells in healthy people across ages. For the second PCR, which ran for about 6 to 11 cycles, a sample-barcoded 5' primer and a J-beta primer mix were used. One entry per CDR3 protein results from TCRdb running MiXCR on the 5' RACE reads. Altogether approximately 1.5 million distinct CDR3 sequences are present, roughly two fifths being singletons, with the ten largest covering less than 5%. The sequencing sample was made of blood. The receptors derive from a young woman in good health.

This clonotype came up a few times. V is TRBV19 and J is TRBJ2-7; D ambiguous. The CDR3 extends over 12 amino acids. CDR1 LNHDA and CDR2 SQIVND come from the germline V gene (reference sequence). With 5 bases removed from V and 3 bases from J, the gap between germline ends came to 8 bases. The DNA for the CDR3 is TGTGCCAGTAGTTCGGTTGGCTACGAGCAGTACTTC. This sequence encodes CASSSVGYEQYF. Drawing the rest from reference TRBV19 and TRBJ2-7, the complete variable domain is DGGITQSPKYLFRKEGQNVTLSCEQNLNHDAMYWYRQDPGQGLRLIYYSQIVNDFQKGDIAEGYSVSREKKESFPLTVTSAQKNPTAFYLCASSSVGYEQYFGPGTRLTVT.

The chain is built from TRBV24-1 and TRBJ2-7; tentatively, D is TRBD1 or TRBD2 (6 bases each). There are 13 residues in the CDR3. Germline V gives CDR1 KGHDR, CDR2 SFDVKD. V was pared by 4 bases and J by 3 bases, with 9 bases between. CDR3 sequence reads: CATSEGGGYEQYF. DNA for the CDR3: TGTGCCACCAGTGAAGGAGGGGGCTACGAGCAGTACTTC.

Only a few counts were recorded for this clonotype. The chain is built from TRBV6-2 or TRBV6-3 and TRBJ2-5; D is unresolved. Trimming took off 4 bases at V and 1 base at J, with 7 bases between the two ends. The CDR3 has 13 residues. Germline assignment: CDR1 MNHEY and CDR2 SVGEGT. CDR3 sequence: CASSSESQETQYF. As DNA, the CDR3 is TGTGCCAGCAGTTCGGAGAGCCAAGAGACCCAGTACTTC.

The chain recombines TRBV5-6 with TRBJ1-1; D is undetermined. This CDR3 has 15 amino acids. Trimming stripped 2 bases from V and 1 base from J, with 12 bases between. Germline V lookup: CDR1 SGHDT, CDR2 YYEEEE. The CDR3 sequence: CASSFVGIGNTEAFF. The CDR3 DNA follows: TGTGCCAGCAGCTTTGTTGGGATTGGGAACACTGAAGCTTTCTTT.

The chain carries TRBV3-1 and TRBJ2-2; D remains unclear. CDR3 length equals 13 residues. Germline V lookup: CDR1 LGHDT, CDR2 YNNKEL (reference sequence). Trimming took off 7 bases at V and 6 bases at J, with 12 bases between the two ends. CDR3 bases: TGTGCCAGCAATCAAAGGCGTTCCGGGGAGCTGTTTTTT. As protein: CASNQRRSGELFF.

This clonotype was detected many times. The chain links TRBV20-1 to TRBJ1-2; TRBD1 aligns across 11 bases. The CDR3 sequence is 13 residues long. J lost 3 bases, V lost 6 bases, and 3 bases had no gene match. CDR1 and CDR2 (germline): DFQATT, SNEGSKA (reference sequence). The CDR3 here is CSARTGGDYGYTF. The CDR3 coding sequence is TGCAGTGCCAGGACAGGGGGCGACTATGGCTACACCTTC.

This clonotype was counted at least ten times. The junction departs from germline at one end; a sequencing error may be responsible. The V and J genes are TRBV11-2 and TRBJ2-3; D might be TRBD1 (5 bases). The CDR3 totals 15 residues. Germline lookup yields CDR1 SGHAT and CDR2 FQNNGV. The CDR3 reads CASRLAGQGIDTQYF. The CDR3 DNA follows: TGTGCCAGCAGATTAGCCGGGCAGGGAATTGATACGCAGTATTTT.

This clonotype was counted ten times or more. CDR3 DNA sequence: TGTGCCAGCAGTTACCGGGCAAGCTCCTACAATGAGCAGTTCTTC. This sequence encodes CASSYRASSYNEQFF. The rearrangement uses TRBV6-5 and TRBJ2-1, with D uncertain. There are 15 residues in the CDR3. V was pared by 2 bases and J by 0 bases, with 8 bases between. CDR1 is MNHEY, CDR2 SVGAGI, per germline.

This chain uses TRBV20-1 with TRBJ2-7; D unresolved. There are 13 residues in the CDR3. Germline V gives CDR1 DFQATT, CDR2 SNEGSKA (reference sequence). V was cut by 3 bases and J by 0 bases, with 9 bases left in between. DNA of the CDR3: TGCAGTGCTAGGACGGACGTCTCCTACGAGCAGTACTTC. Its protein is CSARTDVSYEQYF.